According to its frequency, the clone carrying this T cell receptor beta chain is medium-sized (0.01 to 0.1%). The read gets to within 3 residues of the CDR3 end, and the germline J gene fills in the rest. The sample is drawn from a study of T cells in women clearing cervical HPV infection. Produced via immunoSEQ multiplex PCR; TCRdb's table is partial and in-frame only. The sample table sets out more than 20,000 clones. In germline, CDR1 is SGHTA, CDR2 FQGNSA. V was trimmed by 3 bases and J by 3 bases, leaving 9 bases between them. This CDR3 region has 14 residues. J is TRBJ2-4 and V is TRBV7-2, with a weak D call TRBD2 (5 bases). Sequenced input: blood buffy coat. The receptor was derived from a woman between 18 and 69 years old with a cervical HPV16 infection that either progressed to CIN3+ or cleared (not recorded which). Partial CDR3 DNA: TGTGCCAGCAGCTTCCCCGCGGGCAAAAACATT. Translation: CASSFPAGKNI. The complete CDR3 protein is CASSFPAGKNIQYF.